The 20 T cell receptor beta chains listed next were all sequenced from one sample in a study of regulatory T cells in long-lasting Graves disease. Time point denoted: persistent/refractory GD, antithyroid drugs over 5 years with positive TRAb. Isolated PBMC RNA provided the starting material for the TCR library. HTBI primers from iRepertoire and Arm-PCR of CDR3 regions yielded the TCR beta libraries. TCRdb ran MiXCR on the multiplex PCR reads and lists one entry per CDR3 protein. Of hundreds of thousands of distinct CDR3 sequences listed, roughly 20% are singletons. Sequencing was performed on peripheral blood mononuclear cells (PBMCs), taken when the disease was refractory, from a patient treated with antithyroid drugs. The receptors originated from a female donor with Graves disease.

This chain connects TRBV7-8 to TRBJ2-3, with 14 bases aligning to TRBD2. Trimming at V came to 6 bases and at J to 4 bases, leaving 6 bases not matched to a gene. In germline, CDR1 is SGHVS, CDR2 FQNEAQ. The CDR3 is made up of 16 amino acids. This chain's CDR3 is CASSYPGLAGADTQYF. The CDR3 nucleotides read TGTGCCAGCAGTTACCCGGGACTAGCGGGAGCAGATACGCAGTATTTT.

The chain recombines TRBV27 with TRBJ1-1; tentatively, D is TRBD1 (6 bases). Germline V CDR1 and CDR2: MNHEY, SMNVEV (reference sequence). Between the trimmed V and J ends, which lost 6 bases and 0 bases, there was a span of 17 bases. This CDR3 is built from 16 residues. Written as DNA, the CDR3 is TGTGCCAGCAGCCTAGGGGGAGGGCCCATGAACACTGAAGCTTTCTTT. Translated, it gives CASSLGGGPMNTEAFF.

This clonotype was seen at least ten times. The chain links TRBV30 to TRBJ1-6; D is perhaps TRBD1 (6 bases). Germline V gene sequence: CDR1 GTSNPN, CDR2 SVGIG (reference sequence). The CDR3 covers 16 residues. V lost 3 bases and J 5 bases, leaving 17 bases between the germline ends. CDR3: CAWSTYPDRHNSPLHF. The CDR3 DNA is TGTGCCTGGAGCACCTATCCGGACAGACATAATTCACCCCTCCACTTT.

At least ten counts were recorded for this clonotype. This chain joins TRBV28 and TRBJ1-4; TRBD1 matches 7 bases. The CDR3 extends over 15 amino acids. CDR1 is MDHEN, CDR2 SYDVKM, per germline. The junction had 10 bases not matched to a gene; V was cut back by 6 bases and J by 6 bases. The CDR3 sequence is CASSSTGVEDEKLFF. As DNA, the CDR3 is TGTGCCAGCAGCTCCACAGGGGTCGAGGATGAAAAACTGTTTTTT.

This clonotype was counted once. This may stem from a read error, because a much larger clone lies one nucleotide away. The conserved phenylalanine or tryptophan normally closing the CDR3 is absent here, so this likely arose from a read error. The DNA is omitted, as the CDR3 cannot be located on it reliably, and the CDR3 follows TCRdb's listing. This chain connects TRBV10-1 to TRBJ1-2; the D call TRBD1 from the table was never checked on the DNA. From its first to its last residue, the CDR3 has 14 amino acids. In germline, CDR1 is WNHNN, CDR2 SYGVQD (reference sequence). Here the CDR3 reads CASSIRDSTYGYTC.

Concerning this clonotype: With a far larger clone one base away, a read error is the likely cause. This sequence joins TRBV6-5 and TRBJ2-7, with 7 positions matching TRBD1. There are 14 residues in the CDR3. CDR1 is MNHEY, CDR2 SVGAGI, per germline. The trim removed 2 bases at V and 4 bases at J, leaving 5 bases unmatched. In DNA form, the CDR3 reads TGTGCCAGCAGTTACGCCGGGACAGAGTACGAGCAGTACTTC. Encoded protein: CASSYAGTEYEQYF.

In the case of this clonotype: This may arise from a read error, as a much more abundant clone is one base away. The chain carries TRBV2 and TRBJ1-5, with D possibly TRBD1 on 5 matching bases. CDR1 is SNHLY, CDR2 FYNNEI, per germline. The CDR3 spans 13 residues. The CDR3 region has the DNA TGTGTCAGCGGGGGGGTGGATCGGCAGCCCCAGCATTTT. Translation: CVSGGVDRQPQHF.

This clonotype was seen just once. This rearrangement joins TRBV12-3 or TRBV12-4 to TRBJ2-1; no firm D call. There are 14 residues in the CDR3. The V and J ends lost 4 bases and 5 bases respectively, with 12 bases between them. The DNA of the CDR3 is TGTGCCAGCAGTTCTGTTACAGAGAACAATGAGCAGTTCTTC. Amino acids: CASSSVTENNEQFF.

This clonotype was observed a single time. The chain is built from TRBV19 and TRBJ1-1; D remains ambiguous. CDR3 length equals 15 residues. CDR1 is LNHDA, CDR2 SQIVND, per germline (reference sequence). Trimming took 0 bases from V and 0 from J, leaving 8 bases between them. CDR3 DNA sequence: TGTGCCAGTAGTATAGATGACGGACTGAACACTGAAGCTTTCTTT. It is translated as CASSIDDGLNTEAFF.

Concerning this clonotype itself: The junction shows a germline mismatch at one end, possibly a read error. The CDR3 coding sequence is TGCGCCAGCAGTGAGACTCCCGGTCGCCTCCACTTC. As protein: CASSETPGRLHF. The V and J genes are TRBV10-1 and TRBJ2-5; D call uncertain. CDR1 and CDR2 (germline): WNHNN, SYGVQD (reference sequence). The CDR3 loop spans 12 amino acids.

The sample holds many counts of this clonotype. The chain recombines TRBV30 with TRBJ2-2; 8 nucleotides line up with TRBD2. CDR1 and CDR2 (germline): GTSNPN, SVGIG (reference sequence). The V and J ends lost 6 bases and 1 base, in that order; junction bases with no gene match: 1. The length of the CDR3 is 13 residues. Here the CDR3 reads CACGRGNTGELFF. The CDR3 bases are TGTGCCTGCGGGAGGGGGAACACCGGGGAGCTGTTTTTT.

This clonotype has just one count. This sequence may be a read error, since a much larger clone differs from it by one base. The rearrangement uses TRBV11-3 and TRBJ2-1, with D possibly being TRBD2 (6 bases). The CDR3 length is 13 residues. Germline CDR1 and CDR2: SGHNT and YENEEA. In DNA form, the CDR3 reads TGTGCCAGCAGCTTAGGGACTAACAATGAGCAGTCCTTC. Its translation: CASSLGTNNEQSF.

The rearrangement uses TRBV6-1 and TRBJ2-2; 9 bases align to TRBD1. The CDR3 totals 14 residues. Trimming removed 6 bases from V and 3 bases from J; junction bases left unmatched: 2. Germline values: CDR1 MNHNS, CDR2 SASEGT. CDR3 loop: CASRQGAYTGELFF. For the CDR3, the DNA is TGTGCCAGCAGACAGGGGGCCTACACCGGGGAGCTGTTTTTT.

As regards this clonotype: Because the CDR3 is missing its conserved closing phenylalanine or tryptophan, this is likely a read error. V and J are TRBV18 and TRBJ1-1; D unresolved. V dropped 5 bases and J dropped 8 bases, with 15 bases sitting between them. Germline V gene data show CDR1 as KGHSH and CDR2 as LQKENI. The CDR3 covers 13 residues. In nucleotides, the CDR3 is TGTGCCAGCTCAAGAGGAGACGGATGGGAAGCTTTCCTT. Encoded protein: CASSRGDGWEAFL.

V and J are TRBV6-1 and TRBJ1-3; no clear D. The V end lost 8 bases, the J end lost 3 bases, and 17 bases lay between the germline ends. Germline V lookup: CDR1 MNHNS, CDR2 SASEGT. The length of the CDR3 is 15 residues. CDR3 bases: TGTGCCAGCGCGCGCCCCCCACAATATGGAAACACCATATATTTT. This gives the protein CASARPPQYGNTIYF.

This clonotype was picked up one time. The rearrangement uses TRBV4-1 and TRBJ1-2; D is possibly TRBD1 (5 bases). V was shortened by 4 bases and J by 3 bases, with 15 bases between the two germline ends. The CDR3 contains 15 residues. CDR1 is MGHRA and CDR2 is YSYEKL in the germline V gene. CDR3 nucleotide sequence: TGCGCCAGCAGCCCAACCAGGGTCCTCTACTATGGCTACACCTTC. Its protein product is CASSPTRVLYYGYTF.

This clonotype appeared a few times. The gene calls are TRBV9 and TRBJ2-2; tentatively, D is TRBD2 (6 bases). CDR3 length: 16 amino acids. CDR1 and CDR2 (germline): SGDLS, YYNGEE. The V end lost 2 bases, the J end lost 2 bases, and 13 bases lay between the germline ends. The CDR3, as DNA: TGTGCCAGCAGCGTTACTAGCCTACCAAACACCGGGGAGCTGTTTTTT. Translated, it gives CASSVTSLPNTGELFF.

The genes are TRBV9 and TRBJ1-5, with unresolved D. The germline V gene has CDR1 SGDLS and CDR2 YYNGEE. V was cut by 3 bases and J by 5 bases, with 12 bases left in between. The CDR3 is made up of 14 amino acids. The CDR3 DNA follows: TGTGCCAGCAGCGAGGGAGTGGGCCATCAGCCCCAGCATTTT. This encodes CASSEGVGHQPQHF.

The chain employs TRBV11-2 and TRBJ2-5; 7 nucleotides match TRBD1. J was trimmed by 3 bases and V by 5 bases; bases with no gene match: 9. This CDR3 region has 15 residues. Germline-derived CDR1 and CDR2 are SGHAT and FQNNGV. CDR3 coding DNA: TGTGCCAGCAGCCCAGGCCTAGGGGGCGAAGAGACCCAGTACTTC. This sequence encodes CASSPGLGGEETQYF.

This clonotype showed up just a few times. This clone may be a read error of a much larger clone one base away. CDR3 sequence reads: CASSLNAYEQYF. The CDR3 DNA follows: TGTGCCAGCAGCTTAAATGCTTACGAGCAGTACTTC. The chain combines TRBV13 with TRBJ2-7, with D unclear. This CDR3 comprises 12 residues. CDR1 and CDR2 from the germline V gene are PRHDT and FYEKMQ (reference sequence). Trimming shortened V by 2 bases and J by 4 bases, and 6 bases separated the two germline ends.